This TCR beta chain was captured in a study of shared clonotypes between healthy human individuals. The table lists this clone with a count of one. Its antigen is currently unknown. Regarding the study as a whole: Donor clonotype sharing was expected to depend on sequencing depth. Memory subsets had estimated richness that was generally smaller than that of naive subsets.

Within Nashville, Tennessee resided all donors, each a Caucasian adult. Several immunoSEQ plates held equal portions of the genomic DNA taken from each subset. Profiled with immunoSEQ multiplex PCR; TCRdb holds only in-frame clones, not every one. Of about 680,000 clones listed, around 73% are singletons. Germline V gene lookup returns CDR1 MDHEN and CDR2 SYDVKM. With 6 bases clipped from V and 0 bases from J, the junction kept 5 bases outside the gene matches. This CDR3 contains 15 residues. The sequence came from a woman in her twenties or thirties in good health. The sequenced sample consisted of memory CD4+ T cells sorted from blood. The subset denotes: CD45RA-negative fraction. The J gene is TRBJ2-7, the V gene TRBV28, with 10 bases identical to TRBD2. The CDR3 DNA follows: TGTGCCAGCAGGCGACTAGCGGGCAACTCCTACGAGCAGTACTTC. It is translated as CASRRLAGNSYEQYF.